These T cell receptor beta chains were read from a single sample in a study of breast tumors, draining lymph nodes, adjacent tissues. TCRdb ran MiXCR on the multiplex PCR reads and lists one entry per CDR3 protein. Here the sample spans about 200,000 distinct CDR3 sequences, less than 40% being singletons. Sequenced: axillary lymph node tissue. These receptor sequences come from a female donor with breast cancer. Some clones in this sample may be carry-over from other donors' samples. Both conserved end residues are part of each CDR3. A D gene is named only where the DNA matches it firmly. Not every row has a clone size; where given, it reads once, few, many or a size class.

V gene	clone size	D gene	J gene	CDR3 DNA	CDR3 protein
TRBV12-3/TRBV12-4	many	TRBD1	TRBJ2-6	TGTGCCAGCAGTTTCGGGACAGGGTCTTCCGGGGCCAACGTCCTGACTTTC	CASSFGTGSSGANVLTF
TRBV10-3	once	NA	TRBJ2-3	TGTGCCATCAGTGAGTCGGCTCTCTGGGATACGCAGTATTTT	CAISESALWDTQYF
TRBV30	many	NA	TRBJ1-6	TGTGCCTGGGACAGGAGGAATTCACCCCTCCACTTT	CAWDRRNSPLHF
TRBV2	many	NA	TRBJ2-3	TGTGCCAGCAAGTACTCCCGCACAGATACGCAGTATTTT	CASKYSRTDTQYF
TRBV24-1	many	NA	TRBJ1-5	TGTGCCACCAGTGATGGGGCCCGCAATCAGCCCCAGCATTTT	CATSDGARNQPQHF
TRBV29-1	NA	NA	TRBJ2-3	TGCAGCGTAGATGGGGGCCCAGATACGCAGTATTTT	CSVDGGPDTQYF
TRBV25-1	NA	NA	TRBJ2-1	TGTGCCAGCAGTCAGCTGGAGGGGCACAATGAGCAGTTCTTC	CASSQLEGHNEQFF
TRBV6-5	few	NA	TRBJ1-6	TGTGCCAGCAGTTACTCGGTTGGGGGCTCACCCCTCCACTTT	CASSYSVGGSPLHF
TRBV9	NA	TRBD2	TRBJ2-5	TGTGCCAGCAGCCCATTAGTGGGGAGGGTGACCCAGTCCTTC	CASSPLVGRVTQSF
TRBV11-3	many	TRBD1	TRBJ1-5	TGTGCCAGCAGGCTGACAGGGCGCCCTGATAGCAATCAGCCCCAGCATTTT	CASRLTGRPDSNQPQHF
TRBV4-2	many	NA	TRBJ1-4	TGTGCCAGCAGCCAAGACGGCCGTAATGAAAAACTGTTTTTT	CASSQDGRNEKLFF
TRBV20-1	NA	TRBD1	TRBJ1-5	TGCAGTGCAGCAGGACAGGGGATCCAGCCCCAGCATTTT	CSAAGQGIQPQHF
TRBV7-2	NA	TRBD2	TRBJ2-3	TGTGCCCATAGCGCGGGGGGCCCAGATACGCAGTATTTT	CAHSAGGPDTQYF
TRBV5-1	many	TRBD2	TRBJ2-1	TGCGCCAGCAGCTCGTACACTAGCGGGGAGCAGTTCTTC	CASSSYTSGEQFF
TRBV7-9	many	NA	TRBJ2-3	TGTGCCAGCATCCTAGGTGGGGGCCGCAAGGATACGCAGTATTTT	CASILGGGRKDTQYF
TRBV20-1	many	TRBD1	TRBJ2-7	TGCAGTGCCAGGGACAGGATATACGAGCAGTACTTC	CSARDRIYEQYF
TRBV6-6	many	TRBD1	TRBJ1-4	TGTGCCAGCAGTCACGCCCGGACAGGGGGCATTGAAAAACTGTTTTTT	CASSHARTGGIEKLFF
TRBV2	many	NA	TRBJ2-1	TGTGCCAGCAGCAGAGACAATTGGACTGGCAAAAGAGGAAATGAGCAGTTCTTC	CASSRDNWTGKRGNEQFF
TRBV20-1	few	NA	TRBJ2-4	TGCAGTGCTAGAGGGGTTAGAGCCAAAACCATTCAGTACTTC	CSARGVRAKTIQYF
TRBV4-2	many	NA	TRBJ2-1	TGTGCCAGCAGCCAAGACAGCGAGAGGGACAATGAGCAGTTCTTC	CASSQDSERDNEQFF
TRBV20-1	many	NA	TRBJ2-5	TGCAGTGCTTCCCGGGACGTTAGAGAGACCCAGTACTTC	CSASRDVRETQYF
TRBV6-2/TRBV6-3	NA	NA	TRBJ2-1	TGTGCCAGCAGCCAAAGCTGGATTAAGCAGTTCTTC	CASSQSWIKQFF
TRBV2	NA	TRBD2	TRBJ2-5	TGTGCCAGCATGGATCCTAGCGGGAGGGGAGAGACCCAGTACTTC	CASMDPSGRGETQYF
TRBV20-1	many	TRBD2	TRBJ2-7	TGCAGTGCTAGAGCTAGCGGGAGGGCCTCCAACGAGCAGTACTTC	CSARASGRASNEQYF
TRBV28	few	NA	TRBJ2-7	TGTGCCAGCAGTTTAGTTTCCGGGGAGCAGTACTTC	CASSLVSGEQYF
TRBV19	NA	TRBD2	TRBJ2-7	TGTGCCAGTAGCAAGGGACTAGCGGGAGGTCCGTTTTACGAGCAGTACTTC	CASSKGLAGGPFYEQYF
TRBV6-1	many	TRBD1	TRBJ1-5	TGTGCCAGCAGTGGCCGGACAGGGAATCAGCCCCAGCATTTT	CASSGRTGNQPQHF
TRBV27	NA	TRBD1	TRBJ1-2	TGTGCCAGCAGCCCAAGCGGACAGGTTCGTAACTATGGCTACACCTTC	CASSPSGQVRNYGYTF
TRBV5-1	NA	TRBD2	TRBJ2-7	TGCGCCAGCAGCTTGTGGGTTAGTACTAGCGCGACGTCGTACGAGCAGTACTTC	CASSLWVSTSATSYEQYF
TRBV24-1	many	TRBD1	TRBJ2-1	TGTGCCACCAGTGAGGGACAGGGTTACAATGAGCAGTTCTTC	CATSEGQGYNEQFF
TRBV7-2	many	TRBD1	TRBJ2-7	TGTGCCAGCAGCAACACCGGGACAGCATACGAGCAGTACTTC	CASSNTGTAYEQYF
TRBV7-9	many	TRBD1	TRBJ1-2	TGTGCCAGCACCCCGGGACAGGGTCGAATCAACTATGGCTACACCTTC	CASTPGQGRINYGYTF
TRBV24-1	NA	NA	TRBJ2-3	TGTGCCACCAGTGCTAGGTGGGGAGATACGCAGTATTTT	CATSARWGDTQYF
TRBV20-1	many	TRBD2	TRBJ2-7	TGCAGTGCAGAATCCGAAAGAAGGACTAGCCTCTCCTACGAGCAGTACTTC	CSAESERRTSLSYEQYF
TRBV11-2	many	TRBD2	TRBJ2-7	TGTGCCAGCAGCTTAGCAGGCGGGGGGGCCTACGAGCAGTACTTC	CASSLAGGGAYEQYF
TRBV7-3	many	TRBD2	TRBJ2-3	TGTGCCAGCAGCCCCCGGACTAGCGGGAAATCTGTCACAGATACGCAGTATTTT	CASSPRTSGKSVTDTQYF
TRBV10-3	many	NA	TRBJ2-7	TGTGCCATCAGGGCTAGCGAGGGCTACGAGCAGTACTTC	CAIRASEGYEQYF
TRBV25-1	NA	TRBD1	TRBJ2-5	TGTGCCAGCAGTGAACCGAGGGGGCTAGCTATAGAGACCCAGTACTTC	CASSEPRGLAIETQYF
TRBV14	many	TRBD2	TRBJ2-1	TGTGCCAGCAGCCAGAGGGACTACCTCCAGTTCTTC	CASSQRDYLQFF
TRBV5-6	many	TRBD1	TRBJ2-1	TGTGCCAGCAGCTCCGACAGGGGTAGGACCTACAATGAGCAGTTCTTC	CASSSDRGRTYNEQFF
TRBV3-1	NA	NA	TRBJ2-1	TGTGCCAGCACTCGTCACTCGGTCAATGAGCAGTTCTTC	CASTRHSVNEQFF
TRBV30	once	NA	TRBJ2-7	TGTGCCTGGAGCGACGGGAACTACGAGCAGTACTTC	CAWSDGNYEQYF
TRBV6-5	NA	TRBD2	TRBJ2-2	TGTGCCAGCAGTAGGGGGACTAGCGGGATTAACACCGGGGAGCTGTTTTTT	CASSRGTSGINTGELFF
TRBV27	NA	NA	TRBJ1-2	TGTGCCAGCAGTTTAGGGCAGGGGATCCCTGGCTACACCTTC	CASSLGQGIPGYTF
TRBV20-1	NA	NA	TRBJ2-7	TGCAGTGCCCAGAGGGGGGGCGAGCAGTACTTC	CSAQRGGEQYF
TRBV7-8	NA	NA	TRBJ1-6	TGTGCCAGCAGCTTATTAGGGTCCTATAATTCACCCCTCCACTTT	CASSLLGSYNSPLHF
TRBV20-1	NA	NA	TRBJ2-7	TGCAGTGCTAGTAGCCCCGGGACTCGAACCTACGAGCAGTACTTC	CSASSPGTRTYEQYF
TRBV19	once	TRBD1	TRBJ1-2	TGTGCCAGTAGTATCGAGGACAGGAGCTTCGGCTACACCTTC	CASSIEDRSFGYTF
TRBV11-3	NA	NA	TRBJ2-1	TGTGCCAGCACAAAGAGGACTCTTACTGAGCAGTTCTTC	CASTKRTLTEQFF